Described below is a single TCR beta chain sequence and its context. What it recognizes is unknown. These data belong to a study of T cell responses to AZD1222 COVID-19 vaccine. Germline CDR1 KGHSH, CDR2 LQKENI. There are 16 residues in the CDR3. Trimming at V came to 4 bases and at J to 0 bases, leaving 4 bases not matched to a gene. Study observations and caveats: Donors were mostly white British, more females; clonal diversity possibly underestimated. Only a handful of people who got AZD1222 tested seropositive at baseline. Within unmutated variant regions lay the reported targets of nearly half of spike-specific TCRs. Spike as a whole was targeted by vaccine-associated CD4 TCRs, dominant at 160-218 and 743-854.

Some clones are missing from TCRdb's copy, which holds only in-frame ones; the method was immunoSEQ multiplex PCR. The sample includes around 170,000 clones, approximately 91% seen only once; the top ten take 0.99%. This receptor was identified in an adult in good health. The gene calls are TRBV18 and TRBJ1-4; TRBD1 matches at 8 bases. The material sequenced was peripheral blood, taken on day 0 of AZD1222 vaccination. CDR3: CASSRDRLATNEKLFF. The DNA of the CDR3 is TGTGCCAGCTCACGGGACAGGCTCGCAACTAATGAAAAACTGTTTTTT.